This T cell receptor beta chain emerged from a study of cytomegalovirus exposure and HLA in healthy donors. Study-wide results and caveats: It was reported that the classifier diagnosed cytomegalovirus status with high specificity and sensitivity in both the original and validation cohorts. Among the sequence variants, a highly shared cluster was likely an artifact of sequencing. The study flagged 150 to 200 TCR beta chains as cytomegalovirus-associated.

V lost 5 bases, J lost 3 bases, and 8 bases stayed unmatched. The CDR3 length is 15 residues. Looked up from germline, CDR1 is MNHEY and CDR2 is SVGAGI. Remarks on this clone: Its specificity is not known.

A multiplex PCR was run with 60 Vbeta primers and 13 Jbeta primers. Original data processing: Tens of millions of unique TCR beta chains, about 11 million of them shared, were counted by a later analysis. Produced via immunoSEQ multiplex PCR; TCRdb's table is partial and in-frame only. V, J and clone size are taken as reported in that table, and D and trimming were inferred from the DNA itself. The clone table shows around 210,000 clones, with the ten largest holding roughly 1.1%. The chain carries TRBV6-5 and TRBJ1-2; 8 nucleotides line up with TRBD1. This clonotype originated in a girl aged 2 to 9 in good health and CMV-seropositive. Material for sequencing was PBMCs. The CDR3 DNA reads TGTGCCAGCAGTCAGGGGGCGCCGCCCGACTATGGCTACACCTTC. Translation: CASSQGAPPDYGYTF.